This TCR beta chain derives from a study of blood T cells in healthy people across ages. In its sample, this clonotype was seen a few times. Its antigen is as yet unknown. Findings and limits, study-wide: As naive T cell percentage varied, TCR beta diversity correlated strongly with it.

The use of a sample-barcoded 5' primer and a J-beta primer mix characterized a second PCR of 7 to 11 cycles. TCRdb reanalysed the 5' RACE reads using MiXCR and keeps one entry per CDR3 protein. Of 600,000 to 1,000,000 distinct CDR3 sequences in the sample, roughly 25% were seen once. Total RNA, at least 5.5 micrograms per sample, came from PBMCs. The sample also formed part of further work on T cells of mothers and their children. As reported in that work: Related mother-child pairs showed slightly higher but non-significant overlap than unrelated pairs. The data showed no persistent microchimeric T cell clones.

Source material: blood. The origin of this receptor is a boy aged 10-17 years in good health.

As DNA, the CDR3 is TGCGCCAGCAGTTATGGGACAGGGAGGACCGGGACTAGCAGATACGAGCAGTACTTC. It yields the protein CASSYGTGRTGTSRYEQYF. The genes are TRBV4-1 and TRBJ2-7, with D perhaps being TRBD1 or TRBD2 (9 bases each). Trimming removed 6 bases from V and 4 bases from J, with 31 bases in between. CDR1 is MGHRA, CDR2 YSYEKL, per germline. This CDR3 comprises 19 residues.